A selection of T cell receptor beta chains follows, all from one sample in a study of cytomegalovirus exposure and HLA in healthy donors. The assay was immunoSEQ multiplex PCR, and TCRdb's table has in-frame clones only and misses some. The sample contains 100,000 to 150,000 clones, about four fifths of which appear only once. The sample comprised PBMCs. The receptors were gathered from a man aged 40-55 years in good health and CMV-seronegative. The CDR3 runs from the conserved cysteine through the conserved F or W. The D gene is left open where the match is weak. Clone size is shown for a subset of rows, as once, few, many or a class of expanded clone.

TRBJ1-4 . TRBV28 . CASSFRRLEKLFF TGTGCCAGCAGTTTTAGGCGGTTAGAAAAACTGTTTTTT
TRBJ1-2 . TRBV7-3 once CASSPNRGEGYGYTF TGTGCCAGCAGCCCGAACCGGGGAGAGGGCTATGGCTACACCTTC
TRBJ1-2 . TRBV7-2 . CASSLGHANYGYTF TGTGCCAGCAGCTTGGGACACGCTAACTATGGCTACACCTTC
TRBJ2-7 . TRBV6-6 . CASSPEPTGEQYF TGTGCCAGCAGCCCGGAGCCGACGGGGGAGCAGTACTTC
TRBJ1-4 TRBD1 TRBV7-2 . CASSARQGSNEKLFF TGTGCCAGCAGCGCGCGACAGGGGAGTAATGAAAAACTGTTTTTT
TRBJ2-3 TRBD1 TRBV6-6 . CASNLGQGYTDTQYF TGTGCCAGCAACCTCGGACAGGGGTACACAGATACGCAGTATTTT
TRBJ1-5 . TRBV5-1 . CASSLDSSNQPQHF TGCGCCAGCAGCTTGGACAGTAGCAATCAGCCCCAGCATTTT
TRBJ2-3 . TRBV7-2 . CASSDTSPDTQYF TGTGCCAGCAGCGATACTAGTCCAGATACGCAGTATTTT
TRBJ1-6 . TRBV27 few CASSLSLDNSPLHF TGTGCCAGCAGTTTAAGCCTGGATAATTCACCCCTCCACTTT
TRBJ2-7 . TRBV18 . CASSPPGQGGEQYF TGTGCCAGCTCACCACCGGGGCAGGGTGGCGAGCAGTACTTC
TRBJ1-5 . TRBV29-1 . CSVETGSGQPQHF TGCAGCGTTGAAACAGGGTCCGGCCAGCCCCAGCATTTT
TRBJ1-2 TRBD1 TRBV15 . CATSRDRDRVLYGYTF TGTGCCACCAGCAGAGATCGGGACAGGGTACTCTATGGCTACACCTTC
TRBJ2-7 TRBD2 TRBV6-5 . CASSSGGANSYEQYF TGTGCCAGCAGTTCCGGGGGGGCCAACTCCTACGAGCAGTACTTC
TRBJ2-1 TRBD1 TRBV4-3 few CASSQGPLQGADHEQFF TGCGCCAGCAGCCAAGGCCCTCTTCAGGGGGCTGACCATGAGCAGTTCTTC
TRBJ1-1 . TRBV19 few CASAAGGVTEAFF TGTGCCAGTGCAGCGGGGGGGGTCACTGAAGCTTTCTTT
TRBJ2-3 TRBD2 TRBV6-4 many CASSDSGVGSDTQYF TGTGCCAGCAGTGATAGCGGGGTGGGTTCAGATACGCAGTATTTT
TRBJ1-6 . TRBV2 . CASIEITGVKSPLHF TGTGCCAGCATCGAAATTACAGGCGTTAAATCGCCCCTCCACTTT
TRBJ2-7 . TRBV7-9 few CASSFIYPPYEQYF TGTGCCAGCAGCTTTATTTATCCCCCCTACGAGCAGTACTTC
TRBJ1-2 . TRBV19 . CASSFSPDRLYGYTF TGTGCCAGTAGTTTCTCCCCTGACAGGCTCTATGGCTACACCTTC
TRBJ2-7 . TRBV12-5 . CASGFHPYEQYF TGTGCTAGTGGTTTTCACCCCTACGAGCAGTACTTC
TRBJ2-5 . TRBV27 . CASSSLQINQETQYF TGTGCCAGCAGTTCATTACAGATCAACCAAGAGACCCAGTACTTC
TRBJ2-3 . TRBV29-1 once CSVEPPVGPTQYF TGCAGCGTTGAGCCTCCCGTGGGGCCCACGCAGTATTTT
TRBJ1-2 . TRBV9 . CASSVALEAGSYGYTF TGTGCCAGCAGCGTAGCGTTAGAGGCGGGTTCCTATGGCTACACCTTC
TRBJ2-1 TRBD1 TRBV7-3 . CASSLGQGPYNEQFF TGTGCCAGCAGCTTAGGACAGGGCCCCTACAATGAGCAGTTCTTC
TRBJ1-1 TRBD1 TRBV19 . CASSQDRGGEAFF TGTGCCAGTAGTCAGGACAGGGGGGGTGAAGCTTTCTTT
TRBJ1-1 . TRBV7-9 . CASSPSTSGGAFF TGTGCCAGCAGCCCGTCCACTAGCGGGGGGGCTTTCTTT
TRBJ2-1 . TRBV5-4 few CASSFTGYNEQFF TGTGCCAGCAGCTTCACGGGCTACAATGAGCAGTTCTTC
TRBJ2-7 TRBD1 TRBV9 . CASSVGAGSTGVGEQYF TGTGCCAGCAGCGTAGGTGCCGGCAGTACAGGGGTGGGCGAGCAGTACTTC
TRBJ1-1 TRBD1 TRBV6-5 once CASSRQGAWTEAFF TGTGCCAGCAGCCGACAGGGGGCGTGGACTGAAGCTTTCTTT
TRBJ1-2 TRBD1 TRBV7-9 . CASSSKTGNYGYTF TGTGCCAGCAGTTCAAAGACAGGGAACTATGGCTACACCTTC
TRBJ2-3 . TRBV7-2 once CASSSDSTDTQYF TGTGCCAGCAGCTCAGACTCGACAGATACGCAGTATTTT
TRBJ2-7 TRBD2 TRBV7-8 . CASSFLPGLAASYEQYF TGTGCCAGCAGCTTTCTGCCGGGGCTAGCGGCCTCCTACGAGCAGTACTTC
TRBJ2-3 . TRBV5-6 . CASSFGGASTDTQYF TGTGCCAGCAGCTTTGGCGGGGCAAGCACAGATACGCAGTATTTT
TRBJ1-5 . TRBV6-6 . CASSLTGPNQPQHF TGTGCCAGCAGTTTAACAGGGCCCAATCAGCCCCAGCATTTT
TRBJ1-1 . TRBV18 few CASSPRTRVTEAFF TGTGCCAGCTCACCCCGAACCAGGGTCACTGAAGCTTTCTTT
TRBJ2-7 . TRBV29-1 . CSVGPDRKSSYEQYF TGCAGCGTTGGCCCCGACAGGAAAAGCTCCTACGAGCAGTACTTC
TRBJ2-2 . TRBV7-2 . CASRQVRAGELFF TGTGCCAGCAGACAGGTTAGGGCCGGGGAGCTGTTTTTT
TRBJ1-2 TRBD1 TRBV2 once CASSVRQGPNGYTF TGTGCCAGCAGCGTCCGACAGGGACCGAATGGCTACACCTTC